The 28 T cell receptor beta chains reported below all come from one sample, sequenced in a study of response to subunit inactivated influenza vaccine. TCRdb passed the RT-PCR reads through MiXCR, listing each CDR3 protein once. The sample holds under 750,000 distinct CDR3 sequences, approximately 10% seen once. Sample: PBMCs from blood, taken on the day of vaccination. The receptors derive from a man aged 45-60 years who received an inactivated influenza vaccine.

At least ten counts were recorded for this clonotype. The CDR3 loop is CASSYSNGSFPETQYF. The CDR3 nucleotides are TGTGCCAGCAGTTACTCGAACGGGAGCTTTCCAGAGACCCAGTACTTC. V and J are TRBV6-5 and TRBJ2-5; tentatively, D is TRBD2 (6 bases). Germline assignment: CDR1 MNHEY and CDR2 SVGAGI. This CDR3 is built from 16 residues. V was shortened by 0 bases and J by 4 bases, with 15 bases between the two germline ends.

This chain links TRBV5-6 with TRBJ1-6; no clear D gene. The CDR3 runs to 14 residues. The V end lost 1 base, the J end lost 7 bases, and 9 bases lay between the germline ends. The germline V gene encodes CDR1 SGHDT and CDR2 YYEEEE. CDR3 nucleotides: TGTGCCAGCAGCTTGAAGTCCCTAAATTCACCCCTCCACTTT. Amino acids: CASSLKSLNSPLHF.

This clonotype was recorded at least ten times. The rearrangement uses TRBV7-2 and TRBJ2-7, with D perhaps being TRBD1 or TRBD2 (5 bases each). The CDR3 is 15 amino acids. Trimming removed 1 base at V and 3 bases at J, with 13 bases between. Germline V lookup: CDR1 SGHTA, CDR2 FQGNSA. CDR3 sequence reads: CASSLDWAGSYEQYF. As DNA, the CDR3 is TGTGCCAGCAGCTTAGATTGGGCAGGGAGCTACGAGCAGTACTTC.

CDR3 in amino acids: CASSRHPRTNEQFF. The CDR3 coding sequence is TGCGCCAGCAGCCGTCACCCTCGGACTAACGAGCAGTTCTTC. The chain links TRBV4-3 to TRBJ2-1, with TRBD2 as a possible D gene (6 bases). Germline CDR1 and CDR2: LGHNA and YSLEER. This CDR3 spans 14 amino acids. Trimming left V 4 bases short and J 10 bases short, with 17 bases between.

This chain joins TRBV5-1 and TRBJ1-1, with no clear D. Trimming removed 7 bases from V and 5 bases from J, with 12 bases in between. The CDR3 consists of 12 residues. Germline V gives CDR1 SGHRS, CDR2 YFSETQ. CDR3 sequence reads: CASHLSGTEAFF. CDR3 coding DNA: TGCGCCAGCCACCTTAGCGGGACTGAAGCTTTCTTT.

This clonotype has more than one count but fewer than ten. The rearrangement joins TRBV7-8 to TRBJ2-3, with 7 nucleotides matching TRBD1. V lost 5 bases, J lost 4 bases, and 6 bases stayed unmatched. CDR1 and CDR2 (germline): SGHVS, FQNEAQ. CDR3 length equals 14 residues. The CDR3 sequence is CASSVDRVADTQYF. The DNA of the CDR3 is TGTGCCAGCAGCGTAGACAGGGTAGCAGATACGCAGTATTTT. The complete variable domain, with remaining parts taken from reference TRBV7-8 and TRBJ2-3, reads GAGVSQSPRYKVAKRGQDVALRCDPISGHVSLFWYQQALGQGPEFLTYFQNEAQLDKSGLPSDRFFAERPEGSVSTLKIQRTQQEDSAVYLCASSVDRVADTQYFGPGTRLTVL.

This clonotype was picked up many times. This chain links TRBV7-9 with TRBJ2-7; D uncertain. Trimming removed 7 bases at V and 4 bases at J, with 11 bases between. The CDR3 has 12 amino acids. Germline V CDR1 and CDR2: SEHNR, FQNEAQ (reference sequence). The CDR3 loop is CASTVSVYEQYF. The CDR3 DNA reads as TGTGCCAGCACCGTGTCGGTGTACGAGCAGTACTTC. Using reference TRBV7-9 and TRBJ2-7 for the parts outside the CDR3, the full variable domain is DTGVSQNPRHKITKRGQNVTFRCDPISEHNRLYWYRQTLGQGPEFLTYFQNEAQLEKSRLLSDRFSAERPKGSFSTLEIQRTEQGDSAMYLCASTVSVYEQYFGPGTRLTVT.

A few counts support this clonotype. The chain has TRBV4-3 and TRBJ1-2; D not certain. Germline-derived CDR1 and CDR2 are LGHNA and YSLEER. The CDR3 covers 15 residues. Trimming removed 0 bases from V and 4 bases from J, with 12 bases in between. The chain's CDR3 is CASSQEFPGIYGYTF. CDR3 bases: TGCGCCAGCAGCCAAGAGTTCCCGGGAATCTATGGCTACACCTTC.

The CDR3 region is CAIRGTSGGAYGANVLTF. DNA for the CDR3: TGTGCCATCAGAGGGACTAGCGGGGGGGCCTATGGGGCCAACGTCCTGACTTTC. This sequence joins TRBV10-3 and TRBJ2-6; 16 positions agree with TRBD2. J lost 3 bases, V lost 6 bases, and 5 bases had no gene match. The CDR3 contains 18 residues. Per the germline V gene, CDR1 is ENHRY and CDR2 is SYGVKD.

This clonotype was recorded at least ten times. The CDR3 spells CANSRDPNTEAFF. CDR3 nucleotides: TGTGCCAATAGCAGGGACCCGAACACTGAAGCTTTCTTT. The chain uses TRBV18 and TRBJ1-1; a weak D match, TRBD1 (5 bases). V lost 10 bases to trimming and J lost 1 base, with 13 bases between them. The CDR3 runs 13 residues. Germline loops: CDR1 KGHSH, CDR2 LQKENI.

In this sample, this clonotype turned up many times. The CDR3 region has the DNA TGCGCCAGCAGCACGGGACAGGGTTCTTCATATACCAAAAACATTCAGTACTTC. As protein: CASSTGQGSSYTKNIQYF. The J gene is TRBJ2-4, the V gene TRBV5-1; 9 nucleotides align to TRBD1. The CDR3 totals 18 residues. V was pared by 4 bases and J by 2 bases, with 13 bases of the junction left unmatched. Germline values: CDR1 SGHRS, CDR2 YFSETQ.

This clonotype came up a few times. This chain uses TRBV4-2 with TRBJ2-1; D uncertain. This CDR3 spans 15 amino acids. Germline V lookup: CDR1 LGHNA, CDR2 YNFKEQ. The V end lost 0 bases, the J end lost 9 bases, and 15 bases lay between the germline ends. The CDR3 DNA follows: TGTGCCAGCAGCCAAGAGTCTGGCGACCGTGGTGAGCAGTTCTTC. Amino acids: CASSQESGDRGEQFF.

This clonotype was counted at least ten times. The CDR3 region has the DNA TGCAGTGCCCCGCCCCTGCGGGGGGATTTCAGGGGGCAGTATTTT. Protein: CSAPPLRGDFRGQYF. The chain couples TRBV20-1 to TRBJ2-3; 8 nucleotides line up with TRBD2. The CDR3 has 15 residues. Germline CDR1 is DFQATT and CDR2 is SNEGSKA (reference sequence). The ends lost 6 bases at V and 11 bases at J; junction bases unmatched: 19.

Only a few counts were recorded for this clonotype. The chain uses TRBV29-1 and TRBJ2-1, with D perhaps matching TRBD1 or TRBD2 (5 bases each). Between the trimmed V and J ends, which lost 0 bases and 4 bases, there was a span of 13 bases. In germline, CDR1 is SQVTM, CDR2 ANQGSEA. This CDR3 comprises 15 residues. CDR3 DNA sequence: TGCAGCGTTGAAGACCCCTCGGGGCCTTACAATGAGCAGTTCTTC. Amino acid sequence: CSVEDPSGPYNEQFF.

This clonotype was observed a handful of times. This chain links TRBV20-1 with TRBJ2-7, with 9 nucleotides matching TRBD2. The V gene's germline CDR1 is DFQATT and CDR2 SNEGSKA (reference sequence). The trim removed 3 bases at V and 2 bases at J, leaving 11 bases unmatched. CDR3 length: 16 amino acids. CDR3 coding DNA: TGCAGTGCTAGGGATGTAGGGACTAGCCGAACCTACGAGCAGTACTTC. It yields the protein CSARDVGTSRTYEQYF.

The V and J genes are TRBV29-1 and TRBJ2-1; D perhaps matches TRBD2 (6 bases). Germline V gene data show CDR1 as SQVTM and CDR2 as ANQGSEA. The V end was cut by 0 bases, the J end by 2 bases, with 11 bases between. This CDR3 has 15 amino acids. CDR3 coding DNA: TGCAGCGTTGAAGATCTAGGAGGGACCTACAATGAGCAGTTCTTC. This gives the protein CSVEDLGGTYNEQFF.

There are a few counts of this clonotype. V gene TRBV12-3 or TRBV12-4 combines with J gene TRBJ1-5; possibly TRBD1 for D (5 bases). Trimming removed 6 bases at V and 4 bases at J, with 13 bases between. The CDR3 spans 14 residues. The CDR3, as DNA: TGTGCCAGCAGGCTTCGGGACGAAAATCAGCCCCAGCATTTT. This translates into CASRLRDENQPQHF.

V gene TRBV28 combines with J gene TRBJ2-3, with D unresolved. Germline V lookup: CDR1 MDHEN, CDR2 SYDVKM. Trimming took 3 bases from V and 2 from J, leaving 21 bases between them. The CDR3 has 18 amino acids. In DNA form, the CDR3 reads TGTGCCAGCAGTTTTCTGCTCAGACCAACGGAATACACAGATACGCAGTATTTT. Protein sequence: CASSFLLRPTEYTDTQYF.

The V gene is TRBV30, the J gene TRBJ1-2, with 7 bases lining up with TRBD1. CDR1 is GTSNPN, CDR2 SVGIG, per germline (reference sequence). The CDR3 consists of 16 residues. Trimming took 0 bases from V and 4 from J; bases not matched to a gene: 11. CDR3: CAWSVQGSVLPYGYTF. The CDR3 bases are TGTGCCTGGAGTGTACAGGGGTCTGTCTTACCCTATGGCTACACCTTC.

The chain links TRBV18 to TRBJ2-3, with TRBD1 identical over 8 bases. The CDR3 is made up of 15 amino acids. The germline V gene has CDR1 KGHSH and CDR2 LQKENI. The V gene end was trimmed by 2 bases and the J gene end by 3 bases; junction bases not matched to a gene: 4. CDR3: CASSPGTGTTDTQYF. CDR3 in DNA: TGTGCCAGCTCACCAGGGACAGGCACGACAGATACGCAGTATTTT. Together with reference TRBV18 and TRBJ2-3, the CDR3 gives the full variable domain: NAGVMQNPRHLVRRRGQEARLRCSPMKGHSHVYWYRQLPEEGLKFMVYLQKENIIDESGMPKERFSAEFPKEGPSILRIQQVVRGDSAAYFCASSPGTGTTDTQYFGPGTRLTVL.

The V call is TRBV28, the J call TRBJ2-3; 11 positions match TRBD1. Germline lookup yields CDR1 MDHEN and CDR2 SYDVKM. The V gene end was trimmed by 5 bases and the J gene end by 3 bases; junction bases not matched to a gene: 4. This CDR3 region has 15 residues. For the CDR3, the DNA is TGTGCCAGCAGTCTCGGACAGGGGGCGACAGATACGCAGTATTTT. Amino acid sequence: CASSLGQGATDTQYF.

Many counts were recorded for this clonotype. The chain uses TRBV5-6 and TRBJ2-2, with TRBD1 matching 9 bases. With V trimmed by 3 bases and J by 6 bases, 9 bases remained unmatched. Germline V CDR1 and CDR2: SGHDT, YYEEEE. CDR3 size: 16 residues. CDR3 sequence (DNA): TGTGCCAGCAGCTCGGACAGGGGCTGGGGTTCCGGGGAGCTGTTTTTT. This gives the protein CASSSDRGWGSGELFF.

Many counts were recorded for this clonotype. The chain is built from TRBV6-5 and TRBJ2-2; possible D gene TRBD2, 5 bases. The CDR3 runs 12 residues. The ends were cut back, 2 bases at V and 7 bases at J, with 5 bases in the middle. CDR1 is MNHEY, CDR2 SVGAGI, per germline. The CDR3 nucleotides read TGTGCCAGCAGTTACGGGAGCGGGGAGCTGTTTTTT. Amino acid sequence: CASSYGSGELFF.

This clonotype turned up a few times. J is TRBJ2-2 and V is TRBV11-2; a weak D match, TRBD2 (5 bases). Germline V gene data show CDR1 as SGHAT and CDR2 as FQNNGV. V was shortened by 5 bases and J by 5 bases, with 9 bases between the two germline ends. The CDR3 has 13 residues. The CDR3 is CASSRTRTGELFF. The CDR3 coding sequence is TGTGCCAGCAGCAGGACTCGTACCGGGGAGCTGTTTTTT.

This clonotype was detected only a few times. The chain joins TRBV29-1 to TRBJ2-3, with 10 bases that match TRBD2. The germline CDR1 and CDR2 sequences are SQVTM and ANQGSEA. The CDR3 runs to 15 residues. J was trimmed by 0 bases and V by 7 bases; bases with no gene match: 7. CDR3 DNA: TGCAGCGCCCTAGGACTAGCGGCTAGCACAGATACGCAGTATTTT. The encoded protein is CSALGLAASTDTQYF.

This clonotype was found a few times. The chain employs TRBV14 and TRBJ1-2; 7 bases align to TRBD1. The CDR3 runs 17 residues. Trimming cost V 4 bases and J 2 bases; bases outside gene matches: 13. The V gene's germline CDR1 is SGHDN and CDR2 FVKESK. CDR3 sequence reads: CASSPTPGQETNYGYTF. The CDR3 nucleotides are TGTGCCAGCAGCCCAACCCCTGGACAGGAGACGAACTATGGCTACACCTTC.

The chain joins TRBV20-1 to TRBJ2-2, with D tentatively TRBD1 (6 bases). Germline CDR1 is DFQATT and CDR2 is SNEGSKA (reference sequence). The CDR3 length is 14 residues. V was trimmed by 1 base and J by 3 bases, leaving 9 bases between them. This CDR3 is CSARAQGYTGELFF. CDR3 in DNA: TGCAGTGCTAGAGCTCAGGGGTACACCGGGGAGCTGTTTTTT.

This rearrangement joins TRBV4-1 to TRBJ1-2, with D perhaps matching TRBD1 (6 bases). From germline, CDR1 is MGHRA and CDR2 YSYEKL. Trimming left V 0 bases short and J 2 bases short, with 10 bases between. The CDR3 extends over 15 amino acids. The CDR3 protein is CASSQEGGINYGYTF. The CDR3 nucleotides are TGCGCCAGCAGCCAAGAAGGGGGGATAAACTATGGCTACACCTTC.